The 5 T cell receptor beta chains listed next were all sequenced from one sample in a study of T cell responses to AZD1222 COVID-19 vaccine (dated by TCRdb to 2020 to 2023). Library preparation employed the immunoSEQ multiplex PCR assay. TCRdb re-hosts the immuneACCESS table, in-frame sequences only. Its copies lack some clones; in the studies checked, an unresolved V gene accounts for under half of them, and the cause for the rest is not known. Counted in this sample were 95,000 to 150,000 clones; 90% of them appeared once. The ten largest make up around 4.5% of the sample. What the time point label conveys for this sample: baseline before first vaccination. This specimen's treatment or condition label, interpreted: meningococcal conjugate vaccine given as trial control. Specimen: peripheral blood, collected on day 0 of MenACWY control vaccination. The receptors come from an adult in good health.

The J gene is TRBJ1-1, the V gene TRBV6-5; D is ambiguous. Germline-derived CDR1 and CDR2 are MNHEY and SVGAGI. V shed 8 bases and J shed 0 bases, with 16 bases lying between them. The CDR3 contains 15 residues. DNA of the CDR3: TGTGCCAGCGTGCCCTTGAGTCCTATGAACACTGAAGCTTTCTTT. It codes for CASVPLSPMNTEAFF.

With respect to this clone: Its ends do not fully match the called genes, so a read error is possible. This rearrangement joins TRBV28 to TRBJ2-1, with 8 bases identical to TRBD2. The CDR3 runs 15 residues. Germline V gene sequence: CDR1 MDHEN, CDR2 SYDVKM. The CDR3 DNA follows: TGTGCCAACAGTTCCTCGGGACTAGGATTCAATGAGCAGTTCTTC. Residues: CANSSSGLGFNEQFF.

This rearrangement joins TRBV6-5 to TRBJ1-1; no clear D. The germline V gene encodes CDR1 MNHEY and CDR2 SVGAGI. CDR3 size: 15 residues. The V end lost 5 bases, the J end lost 0 bases, and 13 bases lay between the germline ends. The CDR3 nucleotides are TGTGCCAGCAGTAGCGACTTGGGAATGAACACTGAAGCTTTCTTT. It codes for CASSSDLGMNTEAFF.

The chain employs TRBV10-3 and TRBJ2-1; tentative D call: TRBD2 (5 bases). Deletions cut 9 bases from V and 8 bases from J, with 14 bases between. Germline V CDR1 and CDR2: ENHRY, SYGVKD. This CDR3 spans 12 amino acids. The CDR3 DNA sequence: TGTGCCATGAGGACTCTGAGGGATGAGCAGTTCTTC. Amino acid sequence: CAMRTLRDEQFF.

The CDR3: CSASSASGGSDTQYF. The CDR3 nucleotides are TGCAGTGCTAGTTCGGCTAGCGGGGGATCAGATACGCAGTATTTT. This chain connects TRBV20-1 to TRBJ2-3, with 10 nucleotides matching TRBD2. The CDR3 is 15 amino acids. Germline-derived CDR1 and CDR2 are DFQATT and SNEGSKA (reference sequence). Germline trimming cut 3 bases from V and 4 bases from J; bases unmatched to any gene: 7.